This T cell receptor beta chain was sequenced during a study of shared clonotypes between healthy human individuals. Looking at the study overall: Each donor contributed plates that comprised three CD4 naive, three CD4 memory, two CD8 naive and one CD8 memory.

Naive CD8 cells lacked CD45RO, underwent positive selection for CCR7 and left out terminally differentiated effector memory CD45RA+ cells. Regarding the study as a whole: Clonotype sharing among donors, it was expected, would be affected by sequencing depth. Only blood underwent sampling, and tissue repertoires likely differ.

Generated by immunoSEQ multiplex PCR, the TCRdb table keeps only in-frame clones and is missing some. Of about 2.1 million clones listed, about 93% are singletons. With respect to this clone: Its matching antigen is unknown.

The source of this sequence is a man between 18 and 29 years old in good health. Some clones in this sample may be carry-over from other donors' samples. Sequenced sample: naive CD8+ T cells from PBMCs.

CDR3 residues: CASSSRTGGTYEQYF. The CDR3 bases are TGTGCCAGCAGCTCACGGACAGGGGGTACCTACGAGCAGTACTTC. The rearrangement joins TRBV6-5 to TRBJ2-7, with 10 bases aligning to TRBD1. The CDR3 spans 15 residues. The germline gives CDR1 MNHEY, CDR2 SVGAGI. J gave up 2 bases and V 6 bases, and 7 bases lay outside the gene matches.